This TCR beta chain was profiled in a study of cytomegalovirus exposure and HLA in healthy donors. This clone was detected a few times. Its target is not known. Researchers ran the PCR with 60 Vbeta and 13 Jbeta primers. The protocol was immunoSEQ multiplex PCR, while the TCRdb copy is restricted to in-frame clones and leaves out a portion. The sample includes more than 200,000 clones, around 70% of them seen just once. Study results and limitations: Certain indistinguishable V segments, among them TRBV6-2 and TRBV6-3, were excluded.

The CDR3 runs 16 residues. Germline V gene sequence: CDR1 KGHSH, CDR2 LQKENI. Germline trimming cut 3 bases from V and 4 bases from J; bases unmatched to any gene: 10. This clonotype originated in a man aged 40-49 years in good health and CMV-seropositive. Sequenced: PBMCs. The genes are TRBV18 and TRBJ1-2; 8 nucleotides line up with TRBD1. CDR3 region: CASSPEQGGDFYGYTF. The CDR3 DNA reads TGTGCCAGCTCACCCGAACAGGGGGGGGACTTCTATGGCTACACCTTC. Supplemented by reference TRBV18 and TRBJ1-2, the full variable domain reads NAGVMQNPRHLVRRRGQEARLRCSPMKGHSHVYWYRQLPEEGLKFMVYLQKENIIDESGMPKERFSAEFPKEGPSILRIQQVVRGDSAAYFCASSPEQGGDFYGYTFGSGTRLTVV.